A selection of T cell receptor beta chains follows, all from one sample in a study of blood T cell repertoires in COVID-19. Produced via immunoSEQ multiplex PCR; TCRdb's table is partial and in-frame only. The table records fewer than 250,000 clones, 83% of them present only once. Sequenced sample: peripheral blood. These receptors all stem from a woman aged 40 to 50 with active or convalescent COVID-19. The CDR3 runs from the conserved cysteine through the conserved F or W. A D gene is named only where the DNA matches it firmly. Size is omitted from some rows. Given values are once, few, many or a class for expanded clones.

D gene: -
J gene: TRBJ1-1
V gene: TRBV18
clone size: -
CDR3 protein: CASSQYREAFF
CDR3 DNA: TGTGCCAGCTCACAATACAGGGAAGCTTTCTTT

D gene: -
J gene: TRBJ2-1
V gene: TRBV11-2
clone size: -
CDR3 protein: CASSRLEGGGNEQFF
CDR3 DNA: TGTGCCAGCAGCCGCCTAGAGGGAGGAGGGAATGAGCAGTTCTTC

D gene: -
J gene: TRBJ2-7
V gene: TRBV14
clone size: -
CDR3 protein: CASSPRTVRSSYEQYF
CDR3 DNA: TGTGCCAGCAGCCCGCGGACAGTCAGGAGCTCCTACGAGCAGTACTTC

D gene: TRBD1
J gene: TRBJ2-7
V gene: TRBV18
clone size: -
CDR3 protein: CASSLGTGVGEQYF
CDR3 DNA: TGTGCCAGCTCACTCGGGACAGGGGTAGGCGAGCAGTACTTC

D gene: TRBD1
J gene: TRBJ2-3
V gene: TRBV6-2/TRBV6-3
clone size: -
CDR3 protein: CASSPPTGGPTDTQYF
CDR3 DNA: TGTGCCAGCAGTCCCCCGACAGGGGGCCCCACAGATACGCAGTATTTT

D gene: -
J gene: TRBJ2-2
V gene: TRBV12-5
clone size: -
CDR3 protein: CASGRDRELFF
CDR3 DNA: TGTGCTAGCGGGAGAGACCGGGAGCTGTTTTTT

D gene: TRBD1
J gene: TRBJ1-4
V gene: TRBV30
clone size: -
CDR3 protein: CAWSVGTGLEKLFF
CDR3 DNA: TGTGCCTGGAGTGTAGGGACAGGGCTTGAAAAACTGTTTTTT

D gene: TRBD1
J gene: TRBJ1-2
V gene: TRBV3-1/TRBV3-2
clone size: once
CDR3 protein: CASSRGAGQGTIYGYTF
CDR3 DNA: TGTGCCAGCAGTCGAGGGGCCGGACAGGGTACAATCTATGGCTACACCTTC

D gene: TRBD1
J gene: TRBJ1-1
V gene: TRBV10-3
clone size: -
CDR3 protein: CAISETGGRDTEAFF
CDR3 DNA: TGTGCCATCAGCGAGACAGGGGGAAGGGACACTGAAGCTTTCTTT

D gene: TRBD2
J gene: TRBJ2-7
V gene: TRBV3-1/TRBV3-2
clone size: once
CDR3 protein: CASSPEAGVSYEQYF
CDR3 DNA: TGTGCCAGCAGCCCCGAGGCGGGGGTCTCCTACGAGCAGTACTTC

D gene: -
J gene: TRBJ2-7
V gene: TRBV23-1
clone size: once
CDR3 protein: CASSQGDCNYEQYF
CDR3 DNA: TGCGCCAGCAGTCAAGGTGACTGCAACTACGAGCAGTACTTC

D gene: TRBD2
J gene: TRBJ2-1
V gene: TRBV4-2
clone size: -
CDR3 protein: CASSPPTTGLDYNEQFF
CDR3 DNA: TGTGCCAGCAGCCCGCCCACAACGGGACTAGACTACAATGAGCAGTTCTTC

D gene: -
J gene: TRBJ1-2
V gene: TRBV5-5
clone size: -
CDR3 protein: CASSLDRDGYTF
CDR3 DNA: TGTGCCAGCAGCTTGGACAGGGATGGCTACACCTTC

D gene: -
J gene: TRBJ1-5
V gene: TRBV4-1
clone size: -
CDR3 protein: CASSQDPGGGSNQPQHF
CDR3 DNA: TGCGCCAGCAGCCAAGACCCGGGGGGTGGTAGCAATCAGCCCCAGCATTTT

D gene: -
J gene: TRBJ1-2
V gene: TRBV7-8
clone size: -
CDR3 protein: CASSLRPGPGVFYGYTF
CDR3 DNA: TGTGCCAGCAGCTTAAGGCCTGGACCGGGGGTCTTCTATGGCTACACCTTC

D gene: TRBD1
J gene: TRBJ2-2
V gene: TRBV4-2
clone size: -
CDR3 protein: CASSLRPGQGSTGELFF
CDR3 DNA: TGTGCCAGCAGCCTTAGACCGGGACAGGGGTCCACCGGGGAGCTGTTTTTT

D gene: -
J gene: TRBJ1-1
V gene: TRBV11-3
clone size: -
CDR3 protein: CASSFLTEAFF
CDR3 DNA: TGTGCCAGCAGCTTCCTGACTGAAGCTTTCTTT

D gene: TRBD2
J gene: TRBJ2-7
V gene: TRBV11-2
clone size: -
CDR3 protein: CASSQWGGTSYEQYF
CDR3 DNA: TGTGCCAGCAGCCAGTGGGGGGGGACGTCCTACGAGCAGTACTTC

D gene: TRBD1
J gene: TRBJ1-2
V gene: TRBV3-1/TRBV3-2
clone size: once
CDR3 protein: CASSQEAGGIDGYTF
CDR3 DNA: TGTGCCAGCAGCCAAGAGGCAGGGGGAATCGATGGCTACACCTTC

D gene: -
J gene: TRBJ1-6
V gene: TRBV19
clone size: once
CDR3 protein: CATQGSYNSPLHF
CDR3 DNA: TGTGCCACCCAGGGGTCCTATAATTCACCCCTCCACTTT

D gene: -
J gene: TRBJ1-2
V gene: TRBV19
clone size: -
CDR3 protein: CASSIDQGDYGYTF
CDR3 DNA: TGTGCCAGTAGTATAGATCAAGGGGACTATGGCTACACCTTC

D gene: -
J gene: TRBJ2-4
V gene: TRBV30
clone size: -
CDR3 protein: CAWRRMGRNIQYF
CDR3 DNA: TGTGCCTGGAGGAGGATGGGGAGGAACATTCAGTACTTC

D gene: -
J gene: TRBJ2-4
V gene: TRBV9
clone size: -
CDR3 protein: CASSVDFTKNIQYF
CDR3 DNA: TGTGCCAGCAGCGTAGATTTTACCAAAAACATTCAGTACTTC

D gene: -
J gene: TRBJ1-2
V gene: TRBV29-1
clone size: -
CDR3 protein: CSVAGGGWRYTF
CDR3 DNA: TGCAGCGTCGCCGGGGGGGGGTGGCGCTACACCTTC

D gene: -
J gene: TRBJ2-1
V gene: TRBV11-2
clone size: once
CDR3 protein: CASSLRAEGQRTYNEQFF
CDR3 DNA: TGTGCCAGCAGCTTACGGGCCGAGGGCCAGCGGACTTACAATGAGCAGTTCTTC

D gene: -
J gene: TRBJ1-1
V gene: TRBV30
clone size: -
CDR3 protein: CAWSSGRTVHTEAFF
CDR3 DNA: TGTGCCTGGAGTTCGGGGAGGACGGTACACACTGAAGCTTTCTTT

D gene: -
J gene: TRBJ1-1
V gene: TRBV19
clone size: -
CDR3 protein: CASRRPGANTEAFF
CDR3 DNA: TGTGCCAGTAGGCGTCCAGGGGCGAACACTGAAGCTTTCTTT

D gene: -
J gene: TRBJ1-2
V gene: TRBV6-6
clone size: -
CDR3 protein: CASSYDGTLNYGYTF
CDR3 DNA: TGTGCCAGCAGTTACGATGGCACCCTGAACTATGGCTACACCTTC

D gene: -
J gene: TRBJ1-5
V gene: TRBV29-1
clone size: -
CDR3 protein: CSVGTVINQPQHF
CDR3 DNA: TGCAGCGTTGGGACAGTGATCAATCAGCCCCAGCATTTT

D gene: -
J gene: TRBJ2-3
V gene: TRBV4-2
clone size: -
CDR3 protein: CASSQVSASTDTQYF
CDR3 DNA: TGTGCCAGCAGCCAAGTTAGCGCCAGCACAGATACGCAGTATTTT

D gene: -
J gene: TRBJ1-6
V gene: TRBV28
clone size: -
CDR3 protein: CASSSGLESSYNSPLHF
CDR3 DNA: TGTGCCAGCAGTTCAGGGCTGGAGAGCTCCTATAATTCACCCCTCCACTTT

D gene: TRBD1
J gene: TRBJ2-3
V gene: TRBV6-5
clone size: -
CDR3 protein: CASRYGTGVPDTQYF
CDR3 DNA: TGTGCCAGCAGGTATGGAACAGGGGTGCCAGATACGCAGTATTTT